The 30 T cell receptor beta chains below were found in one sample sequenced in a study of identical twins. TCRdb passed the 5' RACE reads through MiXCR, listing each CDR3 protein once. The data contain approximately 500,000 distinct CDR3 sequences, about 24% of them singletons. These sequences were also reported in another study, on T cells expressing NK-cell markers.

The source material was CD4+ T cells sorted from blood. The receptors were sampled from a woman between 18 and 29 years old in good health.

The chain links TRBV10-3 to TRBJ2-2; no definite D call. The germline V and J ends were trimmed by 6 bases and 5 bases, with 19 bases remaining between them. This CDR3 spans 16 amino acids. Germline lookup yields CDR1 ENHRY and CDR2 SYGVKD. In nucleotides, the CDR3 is TGTGCCATCAGCGCCAAGGGCCTCGCGAGGACCGGGGAGCTGTTTTTT. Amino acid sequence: CAISAKGLARTGELFF.

CDR3 loop: CASSTRVASERETQYF. CDR3 coding DNA: TGTGCCAGCAGTACACGAGTCGCAAGCGAGAGAGAGACCCAGTACTTC. This chain uses TRBV25-1 with TRBJ2-5; D gene unclear. This CDR3 region has 16 residues. Trimming left V 5 bases short and J 4 bases short, with 20 bases between. CDR1 is MGHDK, CDR2 SYGVNS, per germline.

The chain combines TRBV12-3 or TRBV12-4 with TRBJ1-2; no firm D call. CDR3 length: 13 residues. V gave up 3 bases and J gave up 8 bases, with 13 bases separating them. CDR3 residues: CASSFAGVGGYTF. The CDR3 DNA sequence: TGTGCCAGCAGTTTTGCAGGTGTAGGAGGCTACACCTTC.

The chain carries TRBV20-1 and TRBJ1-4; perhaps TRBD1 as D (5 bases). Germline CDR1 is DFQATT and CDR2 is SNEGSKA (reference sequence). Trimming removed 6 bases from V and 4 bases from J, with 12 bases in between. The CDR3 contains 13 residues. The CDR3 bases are TGCAGTGCCTCGAATAGGGGTAATGAAAAACTGTTTTTT. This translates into CSASNRGNEKLFF.

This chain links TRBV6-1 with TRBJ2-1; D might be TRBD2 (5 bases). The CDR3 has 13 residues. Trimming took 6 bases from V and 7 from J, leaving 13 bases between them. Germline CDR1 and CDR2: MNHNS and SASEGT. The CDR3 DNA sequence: TGTGCCAGCAGCCTAGCTTTCCGGAATGAGCAGTTCTTC. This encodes CASSLAFRNEQFF.

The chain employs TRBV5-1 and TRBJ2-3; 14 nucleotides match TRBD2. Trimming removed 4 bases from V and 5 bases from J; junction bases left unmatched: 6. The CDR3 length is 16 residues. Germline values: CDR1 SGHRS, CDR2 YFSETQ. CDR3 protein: CASSTGTSGRGDTQYF. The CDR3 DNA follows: TGCGCCAGCAGCACCGGGACTAGCGGGAGAGGAGATACGCAGTATTTT.

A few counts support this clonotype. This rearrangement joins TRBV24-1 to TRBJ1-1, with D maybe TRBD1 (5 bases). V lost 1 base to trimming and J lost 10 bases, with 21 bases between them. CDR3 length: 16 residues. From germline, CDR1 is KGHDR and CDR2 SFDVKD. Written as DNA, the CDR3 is TGTGCCACCAGTGATTTTCTTGGGACCGGCCCGAGACGAGCTTTCTTT. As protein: CATSDFLGTGPRRAFF.

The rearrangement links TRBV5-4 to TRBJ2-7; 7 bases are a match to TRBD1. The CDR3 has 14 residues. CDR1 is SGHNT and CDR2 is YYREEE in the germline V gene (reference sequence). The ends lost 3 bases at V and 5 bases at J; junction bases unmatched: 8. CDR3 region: CASSSLQGSNEQYF. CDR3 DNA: TGTGCCAGCAGCTCCTTACAGGGGTCCAACGAGCAGTACTTC.

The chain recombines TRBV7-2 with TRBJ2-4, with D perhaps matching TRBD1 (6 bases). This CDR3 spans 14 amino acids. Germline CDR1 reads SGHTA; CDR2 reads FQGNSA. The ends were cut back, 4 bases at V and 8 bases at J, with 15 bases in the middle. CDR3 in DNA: TGTGCCAGCAGCTCCGAAGGGGGATTCGACATTCAGTACTTC. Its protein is CASSSEGGFDIQYF.

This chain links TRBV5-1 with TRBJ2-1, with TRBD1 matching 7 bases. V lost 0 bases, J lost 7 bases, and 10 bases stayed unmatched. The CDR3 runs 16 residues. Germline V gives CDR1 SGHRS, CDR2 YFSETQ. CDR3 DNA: TGCGCCAGCAGCTTGGTCGGACAGGTCCCTGGGAATGAGCAGTTCTTC. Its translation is CASSLVGQVPGNEQFF. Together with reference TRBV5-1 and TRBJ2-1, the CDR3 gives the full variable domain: KAGVTQTPRYLIKTRGQQVTLSCSPISGHRSVSWYQQTPGQGLQFLFEYFSETQRNKGNFPGRFSGRQFSNSRSEMNVSTLELGDSALYLCASSLVGQVPGNEQFFGPGTRLTVL.

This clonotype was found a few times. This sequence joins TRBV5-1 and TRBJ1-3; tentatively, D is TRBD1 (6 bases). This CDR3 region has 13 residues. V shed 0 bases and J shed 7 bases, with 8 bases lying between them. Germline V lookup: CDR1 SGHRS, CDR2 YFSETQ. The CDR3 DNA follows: TGCGCCAGCAGCTTGGGAACAGGGAACACCATATATTTT. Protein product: CASSLGTGNTIYF.

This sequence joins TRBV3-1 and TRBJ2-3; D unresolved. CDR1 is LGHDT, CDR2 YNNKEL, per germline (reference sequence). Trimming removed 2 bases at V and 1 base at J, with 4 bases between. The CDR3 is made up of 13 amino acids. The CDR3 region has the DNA TGTGCCAGCAGCCAAAGAGGCACAGATACGCAGTATTTT. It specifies CASSQRGTDTQYF.

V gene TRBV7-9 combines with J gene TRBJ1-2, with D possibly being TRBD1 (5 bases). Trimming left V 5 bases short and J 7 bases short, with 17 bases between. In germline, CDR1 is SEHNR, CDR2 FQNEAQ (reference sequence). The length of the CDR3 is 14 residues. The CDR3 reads CASSPLTVLSGYTF. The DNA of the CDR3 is TGTGCCAGCAGCCCCCTGACAGTACTCAGTGGCTACACCTTC.

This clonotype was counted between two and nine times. The CDR3 sequence is CASSLVRGSRGDSYEQYF. The CDR3 region has the DNA TGTGCCAGCAGCTTAGTACGGGGGTCGAGAGGGGATAGCTACGAGCAGTACTTC. The chain recombines TRBV11-2 with TRBJ2-7; TRBD2 might be the D (6 bases). The CDR3 consists of 18 residues. Germline CDR1 reads SGHAT; CDR2 reads FQNNGV. The V end was cut by 1 base, the J end by 3 bases, with 22 bases between.

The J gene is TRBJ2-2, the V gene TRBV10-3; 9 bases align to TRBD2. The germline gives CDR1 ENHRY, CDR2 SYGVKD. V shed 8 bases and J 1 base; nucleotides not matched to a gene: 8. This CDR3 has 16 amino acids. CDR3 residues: CAIGGLALLNTGELFF. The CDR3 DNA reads TGTGCCATCGGGGGACTAGCCTTGCTGAACACCGGGGAGCTGTTTTTT.

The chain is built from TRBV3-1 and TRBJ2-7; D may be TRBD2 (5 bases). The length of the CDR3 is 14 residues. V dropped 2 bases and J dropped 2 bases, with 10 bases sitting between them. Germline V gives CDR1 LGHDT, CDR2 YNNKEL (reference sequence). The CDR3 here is CASSQSTGTYEQYF. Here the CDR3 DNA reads TGTGCCAGCAGCCAATCGACGGGGACCTACGAGCAGTACTTC.

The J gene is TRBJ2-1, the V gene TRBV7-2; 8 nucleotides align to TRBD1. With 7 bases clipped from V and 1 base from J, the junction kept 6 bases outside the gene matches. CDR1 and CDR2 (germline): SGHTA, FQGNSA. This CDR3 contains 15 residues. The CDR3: CASTKTGGSYNEQFF. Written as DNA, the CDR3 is TGTGCCAGCACCAAAACAGGGGGATCCTACAATGAGCAGTTCTTC.

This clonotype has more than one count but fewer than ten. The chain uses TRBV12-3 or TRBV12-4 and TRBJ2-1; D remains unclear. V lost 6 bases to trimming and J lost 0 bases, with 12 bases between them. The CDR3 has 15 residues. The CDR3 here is CASRPYASSYNEQFF. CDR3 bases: TGTGCCAGCAGGCCTTACGCTAGCTCCTACAATGAGCAGTTCTTC.

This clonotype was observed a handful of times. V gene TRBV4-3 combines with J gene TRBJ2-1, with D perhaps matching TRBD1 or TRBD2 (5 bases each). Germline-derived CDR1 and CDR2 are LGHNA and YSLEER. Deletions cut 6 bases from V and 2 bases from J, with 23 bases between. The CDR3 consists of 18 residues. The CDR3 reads CASSGRQTSPRAYNEQFF. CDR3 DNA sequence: TGCGCCAGCAGTGGGAGACAGACCTCTCCTAGGGCCTACAATGAGCAGTTCTTC.

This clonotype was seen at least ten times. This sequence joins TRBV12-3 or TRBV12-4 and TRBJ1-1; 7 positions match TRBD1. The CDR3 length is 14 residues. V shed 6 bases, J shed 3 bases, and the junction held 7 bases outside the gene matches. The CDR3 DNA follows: TGTGCCAGCAGGCACCGGACAGGAGACACTGAAGCTTTCTTT. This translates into CASRHRTGDTEAFF.

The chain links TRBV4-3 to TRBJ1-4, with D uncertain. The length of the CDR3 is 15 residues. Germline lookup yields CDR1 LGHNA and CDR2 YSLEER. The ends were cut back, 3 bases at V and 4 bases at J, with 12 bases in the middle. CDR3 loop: CASSHYIGSNEKLFF. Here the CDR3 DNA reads TGCGCCAGCAGCCATTATATCGGGAGTAATGAAAAACTGTTTTTT.

CDR3 in DNA: TGCGCCAGCAGCCAAAGGAGGGACGGTCTGAACACTGAAGCTTTCTTT. Protein product: CASSQRRDGLNTEAFF. The chain uses TRBV4-3 and TRBJ1-1; weak D call: TRBD1 (5 bases). Trimming pared 2 bases from V and 0 bases from J, leaving 13 bases between. Germline V gives CDR1 LGHNA, CDR2 YSLEER. The CDR3 is 16 residues long.

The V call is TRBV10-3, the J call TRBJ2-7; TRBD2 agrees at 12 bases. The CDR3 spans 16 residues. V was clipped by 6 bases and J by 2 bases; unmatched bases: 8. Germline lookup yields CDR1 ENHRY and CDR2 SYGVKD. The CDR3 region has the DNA TGTGCCATCAGGGGACTAGCGGGCATGAACGCCTACGAGCAGTACTTC. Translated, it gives CAIRGLAGMNAYEQYF.

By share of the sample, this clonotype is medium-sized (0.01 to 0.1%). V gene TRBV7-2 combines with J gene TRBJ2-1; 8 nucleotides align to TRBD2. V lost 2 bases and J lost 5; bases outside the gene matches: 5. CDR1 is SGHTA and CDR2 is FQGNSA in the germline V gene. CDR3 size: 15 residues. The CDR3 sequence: CASSLMPGGHNEQFF. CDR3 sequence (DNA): TGTGCCAGCAGCTTAATGCCGGGGGGGCACAATGAGCAGTTCTTC.

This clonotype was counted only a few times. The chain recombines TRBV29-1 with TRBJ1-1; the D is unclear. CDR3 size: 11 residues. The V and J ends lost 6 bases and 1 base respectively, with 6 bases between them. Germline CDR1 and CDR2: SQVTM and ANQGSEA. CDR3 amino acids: CSVSQNTEAFF. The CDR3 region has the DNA TGCAGCGTCAGTCAGAACACTGAAGCTTTCTTT.

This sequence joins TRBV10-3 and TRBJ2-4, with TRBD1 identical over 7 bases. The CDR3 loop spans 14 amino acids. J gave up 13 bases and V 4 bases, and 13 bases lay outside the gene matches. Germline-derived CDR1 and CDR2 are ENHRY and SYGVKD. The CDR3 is CAISGVLTGEKQYF. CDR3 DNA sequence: TGTGCCATCAGTGGGGTTCTTACAGGGGAAAAACAGTACTTC.

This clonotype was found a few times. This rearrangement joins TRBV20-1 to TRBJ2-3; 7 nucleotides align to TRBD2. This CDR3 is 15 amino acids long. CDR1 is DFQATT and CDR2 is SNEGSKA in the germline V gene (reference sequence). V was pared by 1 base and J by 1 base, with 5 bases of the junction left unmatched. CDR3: CSARGVAGGTDTQYF. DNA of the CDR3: TGCAGTGCTAGAGGGGTGGCGGGGGGCACAGATACGCAGTATTTT.

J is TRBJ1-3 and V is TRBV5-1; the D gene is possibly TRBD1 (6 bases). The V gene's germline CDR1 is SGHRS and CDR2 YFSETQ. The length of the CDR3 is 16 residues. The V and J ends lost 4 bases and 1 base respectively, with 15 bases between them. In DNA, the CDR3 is TGCGCCAGCAGCGGATCCCCACAGGGTTCTGGAAACACCATATATTTT. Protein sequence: CASSGSPQGSGNTIYF.

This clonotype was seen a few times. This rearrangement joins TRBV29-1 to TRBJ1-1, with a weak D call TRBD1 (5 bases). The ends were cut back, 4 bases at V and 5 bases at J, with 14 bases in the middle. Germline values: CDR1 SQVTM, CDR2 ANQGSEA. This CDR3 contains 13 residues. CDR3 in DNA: TGCAGCGTTGTCGGCAGGACATCGACTGAAGCTTTCTTT. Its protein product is CSVVGRTSTEAFF.

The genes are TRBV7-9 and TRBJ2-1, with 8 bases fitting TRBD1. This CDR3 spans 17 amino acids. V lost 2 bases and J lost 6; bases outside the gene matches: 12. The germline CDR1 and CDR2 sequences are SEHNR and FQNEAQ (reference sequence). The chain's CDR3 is CASSLRRDRGRVNEQFF. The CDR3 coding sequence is TGTGCCAGCAGCTTAAGGAGAGACAGGGGTAGAGTCAATGAGCAGTTCTTC. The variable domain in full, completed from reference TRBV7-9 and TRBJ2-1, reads DTGVSQNPRHKITKRGQNVTFRCDPISEHNRLYWYRQTLGQGPEFLTYFQNEAQLEKSRLLSDRFSAERPKGSFSTLEIQRTEQGDSAMYLCASSLRRDRGRVNEQFFGPGTRLTVL.